The T cell receptor beta chain described here comes from a study of blood T cells in healthy people across ages. In the study overall: About one barcoded TCR beta cDNA was captured per two T cells.

The use of a sample-barcoded 5' primer and a J-beta primer mix characterized a second PCR of 7 to 11 cycles. Each cDNA was tagged by a template-switch adaptor containing 12 random nucleotides. Every sample gave at least 2.5 million paired-end reads containing CDR3. TCRdb re-derived calls from the 5' RACE reads in MiXCR, one entry per CDR3 protein. In the table there are about a million distinct CDR3 sequences, roughly 51% of which are singletons. General study results and limits: Both higher diversity and more naive CD4+ cells marked long-lived donors when set against aged donors.

With regard to this clonotype: Its antigen is unknown.

This CDR3 comprises 15 residues. CDR1 and CDR2 (germline): SGHTA, FQGTGA. V lost 2 bases, J lost 7 bases, and 12 bases lay in between. This sequence originates from a woman aged 60-70 years in good health. Sequencing was carried out using blood. J is TRBJ1-6 and V is TRBV7-3; maybe TRBD1 (6 bases). The CDR3 region has the DNA TGTGCCAGCAGCTTATCACCAGGGACAAATTCACCCCTCCACTTT. Encoded protein: CASSLSPGTNSPLHF.